Listed here are 22 T cell receptor beta chains from one sample, sequenced in a study of OX40 agonist ivuxolimab in advanced cancers. Measured with immunoSEQ multiplex PCR; TCRdb has only the in-frame clones, and not every one. This table has nearly 85,000 clones, approximately 86% appearing once. The source was CD4+ or CD8+ T cells sorted from blood, collected in a trial of the OX40 agonist ivuxolimab. The receptor source for this set is an adult with an advanced solid tumor such as melanoma, head and neck, liver or kidney cancer.

The V call is TRBV2, the J call TRBJ2-1; 8 positions agree with TRBD1. CDR1 is SNHLY and CDR2 is FYNNEI in the germline V gene. The CDR3 length is 13 residues. V gave up 3 bases and J gave up 8 bases; unmatched junction bases: 3. CDR3 protein: CASSEAGGHEQFF. DNA for the CDR3: TGTGCCAGCAGTGAGGCAGGGGGCCATGAGCAGTTCTTC. Looking up the rest from reference TRBV2 and TRBJ2-1 gives the full variable domain: EPEVTQTPSHQVTQMGQEVILRCVPISNHLYFYWYRQILGQKVEFLVSFYNNEISEKSEIFDDQFSVERPDGSNFTLKIRSTKLEDSAMYFCASSEAGGHEQFFGPGTRLTVL.

This clone occurred once. This sequence joins TRBV30 and TRBJ1-6; D unclear. Trimming took 5 bases from V and 9 from J, leaving 8 bases between them. Germline values: CDR1 GTSNPN, CDR2 SVGIG (reference sequence). The CDR3 contains 11 residues. The CDR3 DNA reads TGTGCCTGGGGAGGGAGTTCACCCCTCCACTTT. It yields the protein CAWGGSSPLHF. Using reference TRBV30 and TRBJ1-6 for the parts outside the CDR3, the full variable domain is SQTIHQWPATLVQPVGSPLSLECTVEGTSNPNLYWYRQAAGRGLQLLFYSVGIGQISSEVPQNLSASRPQDRQFILSSKKLLLSDSGFYLCAWGGSSPLHFGNGTRLTVT.

This sequence joins TRBV27 and TRBJ1-1, with unresolved D. Trimming left V 1 base short and J 8 bases short, with 11 bases between. This CDR3 region has 13 residues. Germline V gene lookup returns CDR1 MNHEY and CDR2 SMNVEV (reference sequence). The DNA of the CDR3 is TGTGCCAGCAGTTTATACCGCGCCAACGAAGCTTTCTTT. This sequence encodes CASSLYRANEAFF.

For the CDR3, the DNA is TGTGCCAGCTCACCTTTACAGGGGATAAGCACTGAAGCTTTCTTT. Translating gives CASSPLQGISTEAFF. The gene calls are TRBV18 and TRBJ1-1; 7 bases are a match to TRBD1. The CDR3 runs to 15 residues. The germline V gene has CDR1 KGHSH and CDR2 LQKENI. Trimming took 3 bases from V and 4 from J; bases not matched to a gene: 8.

V is TRBV7-9 and J is TRBJ2-1, with 10 nucleotides matching TRBD2. The CDR3 has 16 amino acids. The V gene's germline CDR1 is SEHNR and CDR2 FQNEAQ (reference sequence). The junction had 7 bases not matched to a gene; V was cut back by 1 base and J by 7 bases. The CDR3 sequence: CASSLVAGGFRNEQFF. DNA of the CDR3: TGTGCCAGCAGCTTAGTAGCGGGGGGCTTCAGGAATGAGCAGTTCTTC.

The V call is TRBV7-6, the J call TRBJ2-5; D not resolved. The germline gives CDR1 SGHVS, CDR2 FNYEAQ. Between the trimmed V and J ends, which lost 8 bases and 0 bases, there was a span of 7 bases. The CDR3 covers 12 residues. The DNA for the CDR3 is TGTGCCAGCGGGCCCCACCAAGAGACCCAGTACTTC. Translation: CASGPHQETQYF.

The chain is built from TRBV19 and TRBJ1-1; D gene ambiguous. This CDR3 region has 14 residues. Germline values: CDR1 LNHDA, CDR2 SQIVND (reference sequence). Trimming cost V 4 bases and J 0 bases, with 9 bases left between them. The CDR3 here is CASSKTGMNTEAFF. The DNA of the CDR3 is TGTGCCAGTAGTAAGACGGGGATGAACACTGAAGCTTTCTTT.

This chain joins TRBV7-2 and TRBJ2-7; no firm D call. Germline V lookup: CDR1 SGHTA, CDR2 FQGNSA. Trimming took off 6 bases at V and 7 bases at J, with 16 bases between the two ends. The CDR3 consists of 13 residues. The CDR3 region is CASRGGGVGEQYF. CDR3 DNA: TGTGCCAGCAGGGGTGGTGGGGTTGGGGAGCAGTACTTC.

The V call is TRBV30, the J call TRBJ1-6; D gene uncertain. The CDR3 covers 14 residues. CDR1 and CDR2 from the germline V gene are GTSNPN and SVGIG (reference sequence). V lost 0 bases, J lost 8 bases, and 11 bases lay in between. CDR3 protein: CAWSVRGNDSPLHF. The CDR3 DNA is TGTGCCTGGAGTGTACGTGGGAATGATTCACCCCTCCACTTT.

The chain employs TRBV13 and TRBJ2-7; maybe TRBD1 (6 bases). CDR1 and CDR2 from the germline V gene are PRHDT and FYEKMQ (reference sequence). The CDR3 runs to 14 residues. V lost 4 bases to trimming and J lost 0 bases, with 10 bases between them. This chain's CDR3 is CASSYTGSSYEQYF. CDR3 DNA sequence: TGTGCCAGCAGCTACACAGGGAGCTCCTACGAGCAGTACTTC.

This chain uses TRBV4-1 with TRBJ2-5; D gene uncertain. With 4 bases removed from V and 4 bases from J, the gap between germline ends came to 10 bases. This CDR3 is 13 amino acids long. From germline, CDR1 is MGHRA and CDR2 YSYEKL. CDR3 amino acids: CASSRQTGETQYF. CDR3 nucleotide sequence: TGCGCCAGCAGCCGCCAAACGGGAGAGACCCAGTACTTC.

The chain combines TRBV11-2 with TRBJ2-6; D ambiguous. V was clipped by 1 base and J by 0 bases, with 7 bases between them. From germline, CDR1 is SGHAT and CDR2 FQNNGV. CDR3 length: 16 amino acids. Here the CDR3 reads CASSLGSTSGANVLTF. The CDR3 bases are TGTGCCAGCAGCTTAGGGAGTACCTCTGGGGCCAACGTCCTGACTTTC.

As DNA, the CDR3 is TGTGCCAGCAGTGGATTGACTAGCGGGGGTGTAGAGACCCAGTACTTC. This codes for CASSGLTSGGVETQYF. This chain uses TRBV25-1 with TRBJ2-5, with 12 bases identical to TRBD2. CDR1 and CDR2 from the germline V gene are MGHDK and SYGVNS. This CDR3 has 16 amino acids. The V and J ends lost 4 bases and 4 bases, in that order; junction bases with no gene match: 7.

This clone was observed once. The chain is built from TRBV19 and TRBJ2-6, with D uncertain. CDR1 is LNHDA, CDR2 SQIVND, per germline (reference sequence). This CDR3 has 15 amino acids. The V and J ends lost 6 bases and 0 bases respectively, with 9 bases between them. The CDR3 bases are TGTGCCAGTAGCTCCCCGGTCTCTGGGGCCAACGTCCTGACTTTC. It is translated as CASSSPVSGANVLTF.

This chain connects TRBV30 to TRBJ1-6; perhaps TRBD1 as D (5 bases). Trimming stripped 5 bases from V and 10 bases from J, with 18 bases between. The germline gives CDR1 GTSNPN, CDR2 SVGIG (reference sequence). This CDR3 has 14 amino acids. The CDR3 loop reads CAWGHGAWGSPLHF. CDR3 DNA: TGTGCCTGGGGACACGGCGCCTGGGGGTCACCCCTCCACTTT.

The sample holds one count of this clone. The chain links TRBV2 to TRBJ1-2; D remains ambiguous. V was pared by 5 bases and J by 4 bases, with 8 bases between. CDR3 length: 12 amino acids. Germline V lookup: CDR1 SNHLY, CDR2 FYNNEI. CDR3 coding DNA: TGTGCCAGCAGTCCCCGAGGCTATGGCTACACCTTC. Residues: CASSPRGYGYTF.

This chain connects TRBV2 to TRBJ1-1, with D unresolved. V was clipped by 2 bases and J by 6 bases, with 10 bases between them. Per germline, CDR1 SNHLY and CDR2 FYNNEI. The CDR3 covers 13 residues. CDR3 DNA sequence: TGTGCCAGCAGTGAACAGATATGGCCTGAAGCTTTCTTT. The encoded protein is CASSEQIWPEAFF.

The V call is TRBV29-1, the J call TRBJ2-5; TRBD2 might be the D (5 bases). The V end was cut by 6 bases, the J end by 4 bases, with 15 bases between. This CDR3 has 13 amino acids. The germline V gene has CDR1 SQVTM and CDR2 ANQGSEA. CDR3 nucleotide sequence: TGCAGCGTGGCCACTACCGGAGGAGAGACCCAGTACTTC. It is translated as CSVATTGGETQYF.

This rearrangement joins TRBV28 to TRBJ1-4; TRBD1 matches at 7 bases. This CDR3 has 18 amino acids. Germline CDR1 reads MDHEN; CDR2 reads SYDVKM. The J segment lost 3 bases and the V segment lost 4 bases, leaving 14 bases of the junction unmatched. DNA of the CDR3: TGTGCCAGCAGTTCCCAGAATTACAGGGGCAGGGCTAATGAAAAACTGTTTTTT. It encodes CASSSQNYRGRANEKLFF.

This clone appeared a single time. The rearrangement links TRBV12-1 to TRBJ1-5. TRBV12-1 is tagged as a pseudogene. The CDR3 is 14 residues long. CDR3 protein: CASSQEGHNQPQHF. CDR3 sequence (DNA): TGTGCCAGCAGCCAGGAGGGGCACAATCAGCCCCAGCATTTT.

This rearrangement joins TRBV30 to TRBJ1-1; D might be TRBD1 (5 bases). Trimming shortened V by 5 bases and J by 3 bases, and 25 bases separated the two germline ends. The CDR3 is 17 residues long. CDR1 is GTSNPN and CDR2 is SVGIG in the germline V gene (reference sequence). The CDR3 nucleotides read TGTGCCTGGGAGAACCCGCGGCAGGGCATAATTGACACTGAAGCTTTCTTT. This gives the protein CAWENPRQGIIDTEAFF.

The chain links TRBV5-5 to TRBJ1-6, with a possible D match to TRBD1 (5 bases). The CDR3 loop spans 14 amino acids. Trimming pared 4 bases from V and 7 bases from J, leaving 12 bases between. CDR1 and CDR2 (germline): SGHKS, YYEKEE (reference sequence). CDR3 sequence (DNA): TGTGCCAGCAGCAGCCGGGACCGAAATTCACCCCTCCACTTT. This translates into CASSSRDRNSPLHF.